This T cell receptor beta chain emerged from a study of T cells after yellow fever vaccination. About the research overall: It was SMART-Seq v4 Ultra Low Input that prepared the fractions with low cell numbers. Study-level points and caveats: Highly abundant clonotypes carried over from the bulk population could end up in FACS-sorted repertoires as contaminants.

This clonotype came up a few times. Its antigen is undetermined. This CDR3 region has 14 residues. The V and J ends lost 8 bases and 6 bases, in that order; junction bases with no gene match: 9. Germline CDR1 reads SGHTA; CDR2 reads FQGTGA. TCRdb reprocessed the 5' RACE reads with MiXCR, giving one entry per CDR3 protein. The profile shows some 400,000 distinct CDR3 sequences, 18% of them singletons. The sequences come from PBMCs, collected before the yellow fever booster vaccination. The V call is TRBV7-3, the J call TRBJ2-2, with 7 bases that match TRBD1. The sequence was obtained from a man between 18 and 35 years old who received the YFV17D yellow fever vaccine. The CDR3 protein is CASGIDRVPGELFF. In DNA, the CDR3 is TGTGCCAGCGGTATCGACAGGGTGCCCGGGGAGCTGTTTTTT.